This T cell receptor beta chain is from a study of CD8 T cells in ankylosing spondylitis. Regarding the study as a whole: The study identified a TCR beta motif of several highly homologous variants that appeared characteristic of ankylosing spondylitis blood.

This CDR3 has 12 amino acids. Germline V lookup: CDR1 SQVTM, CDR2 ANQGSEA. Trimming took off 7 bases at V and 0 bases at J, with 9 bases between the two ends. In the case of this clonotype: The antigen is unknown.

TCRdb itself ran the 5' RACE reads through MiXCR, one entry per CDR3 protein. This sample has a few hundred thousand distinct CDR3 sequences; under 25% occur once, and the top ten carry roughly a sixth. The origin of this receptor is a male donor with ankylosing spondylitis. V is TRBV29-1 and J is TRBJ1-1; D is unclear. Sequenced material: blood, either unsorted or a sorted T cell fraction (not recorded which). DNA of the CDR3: TGCAGCGCCGGTTGGATGAACACTGAAGCTTTCTTT. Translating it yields CSAGWMNTEAFF.